The clone carrying this T cell receptor (beta chain) was picked up a small number of times. This specimen comes from a study of beta chain features in type 1 diabetes. Expressed TCRB transcripts were sequenced, since all the RNA that had been isolated was reverse transcribed. The table came from immunoSEQ multiplex PCR; TCRdb's copy has only in-frame clones and leaves some out. The data contain fewer than 900,000 clones, roughly 15% of them singletons. V dropped 0 bases and J dropped 9 bases, with 9 bases sitting between them. Germline V lookup: CDR1 LGHNA, CDR2 YNFKEQ. This CDR3 is built from 13 residues.

The receptor was derived from a woman in her late teens or twenties in good health. Sequences were obtained from naive CD4+ T cells from blood. The V gene is TRBV4-2, the J gene TRBJ2-1; D remains ambiguous. The CDR3 DNA follows: TGTGCCAGCAGCCAAGATCGACGTGGTGAGCAGTTCTTC. Protein sequence: CASSQDRRGEQFF.